The rows below give T cell receptor beta chains drawn from one sample of a study of neoadjuvant nivolumab and ipilimumab in lung cancer. Sequenced by immunoSEQ multiplex PCR; TCRdb stores in-frame clones only, minus some. Found here are about 16,000 clones, around 76% of them singletons; the top ten hold 7% to 9%. Here the sequenced sample was tumor tissue, taken after neoadjuvant nivolumab, alone or with ipilimumab, at or shortly before surgery. All receptors come from an adult with non-small cell lung cancer. Each CDR3 is given with its conserved first and last residue. D genes are given only for firm matches. Where a row states a size, it is once, few, many or the class of an expanded clone; other rows omit it.

>-|TRBJ2-5|TRBD2|TRBV7-8
CASTLGPRTSGGGETQYF
TGTGCCAGCACCCTCGGGCCACGGACTAGCGGGGGAGGGGAGACCCAGTACTTC
>once|TRBJ2-7|-|TRBV7-8
CASSLGLDYEQYF
TGTGCCAGCAGCTTAGGTTTAGACTACGAGCAGTACTTC
>-|TRBJ1-2|-|TRBV6-1
CASTEGYGYTF
TGTGCCAGCACCGAAGGATATGGCTACACCTTC
>-|TRBJ1-1|-|TRBV7-2
CASSLALGPGLRNTEAFF
TGTGCCAGCAGCTTAGCTCTGGGGCCAGGTCTCCGGAACACTGAAGCTTTCTTT
>-|TRBJ1-5|-|TRBV12-5
CASGSPGPEQPQHF
TGTGCTAGTGGTTCACCGGGTCCCGAACAGCCCCAGCATTTT
>few|TRBJ2-5|TRBD2|TRBV5-1
CASRRQRGGQETQYF
TGCGCCAGCCGTCGGCAGCGGGGGGGCCAGGAGACCCAGTACTTC
>-|TRBJ1-2|TRBD1|TRBV4-3
CASSQDGDRFYGYTF
TGCGCCAGCAGCCAAGATGGGGACAGGTTCTATGGCTACACCTTC
>-|TRBJ1-2|-|TRBV14
CASSYNSKFYGYTF
TGTGCCAGCAGCTACAACAGCAAATTCTATGGCTACACCTTC
>-|TRBJ1-6|-|TRBV6-5
CASSYGLYRADSPLHF
TGTGCCAGCAGTTACGGGCTGTATCGGGCCGATTCACCCCTCCACTTT
>once|TRBJ2-2|TRBD1|TRBV7-9
CASNFDRGFTGELFF
TGTGCCAGCAACTTTGACAGGGGCTTCACCGGGGAGCTGTTTTTT
>-|TRBJ2-1|TRBD2|TRBV6-1
CASIRIAGGRNEQFF
TGTGCCAGCATTCGAATAGCGGGGGGGCGTAATGAGCAGTTCTTC
>-|TRBJ1-1|-|TRBV2
CATCPDSNTEAFF
TGTGCCACCTGCCCTGACAGTAACACTGAAGCTTTCTTT
>-|TRBJ2-3|-|TRBV7-6
CASSLESRGSDTQYF
TGTGCCAGCAGCTTAGAGAGCAGGGGTTCAGATACGCAGTATTTT
>-|TRBJ2-6|TRBD1|TRBV5-5
CASSLLNRDRVVTGANVLTF
TGTGCCAGCAGCTTGCTCAACCGGGACAGGGTTGTTACTGGGGCCAACGTCCTGACTTTC
>-|TRBJ2-1|-|TRBV11-3
CASSVTGFSSYNEQFF
TGTGCCAGCAGCGTAACAGGCTTCAGCTCCTACAATGAGCAGTTCTTC
>few|TRBJ1-2|-|TRBV5-1
CASSLEQGSNYGYTF
TGCGCCAGCAGCTTGGAACAGGGAAGTAACTATGGCTACACCTTC
>-|TRBJ2-7|TRBD2|TRBV4-1
CASSQDELAGDASRYEQYF
TGCGCCAGCAGCCAAGATGAGCTAGCGGGGGACGCCTCCAGGTACGAGCAGTACTTC
>-|TRBJ1-2|TRBD1|TRBV6-6
CASSPTGGRYGYTF
TGTGCCAGCAGCCCCACAGGGGGCCGCTATGGCTACACCTTC
>-|TRBJ1-1|TRBD1|TRBV9
CASSPRQGTLTEAFF
TGTGCCAGCAGCCCCAGACAGGGTACCCTGACTGAAGCTTTCTTT
>-|TRBJ2-3|-|TRBV7-2
CASSIAGATDTQYF
TGTGCCAGCAGCATAGCAGGGGCCACAGATACGCAGTATTTT
>-|TRBJ1-3|-|TRBV14
CASSQDNSGNTIYF
TGTGCCAGCAGCCAGGACAACTCTGGAAACACCATATATTTT
>-|TRBJ2-2|-|TRBV5-4
CASSLDGGSGTGELFF
TGTGCCAGCAGCTTAGACGGGGGTAGCGGCACCGGGGAGCTGTTTTTT
>-|TRBJ1-1|-|TRBV14
CASSQERRPNSEAFF
TGTGCCAGCAGCCAAGAGAGACGCCCGAACAGTGAAGCTTTCTTT
>-|TRBJ1-1|-|TRBV10-2
CASSEIKGDTEAFF
TGCGCCAGCAGTGAGATAAAGGGAGACACTGAAGCTTTCTTT
>-|TRBJ2-5|TRBD2|TRBV5-4
CASSQEASGGAQTQYF
TGTGCCAGCAGCCAAGAGGCAAGCGGGGGGGCACAGACCCAGTACTTC
>-|TRBJ2-5|-|TRBV11-2
CASSLGGGTQYF
TGTGCCAGCAGCTTAGGCGGAGGGACCCAGTACTTC
>-|TRBJ2-1|TRBD2|TRBV14
CASSLLGGNYNEQFF
TGTGCCAGCAGCTTATTGGGGGGGAACTACAATGAGCAGTTCTTC
>few|TRBJ1-1|-|TRBV10-1
CASSGDSQGTTFF
TGCGCCAGCAGTGGAGATTCCCAGGGGACAACTTTCTTT
>few|TRBJ1-6|TRBD1|TRBV2
CASTRTGEYNSPLHF
TGTGCCAGCACCCGGACAGGGGAATATAATTCACCCCTCCACTTT
>-|TRBJ1-5|-|TRBV5-6
CASSLGGPSNQPQHF
TGTGCCAGCAGCCTAGGGGGGCCTAGCAATCAGCCCCAGCATTTT
>once|TRBJ2-5|-|TRBV5-1
CASSLELAETQYF
TGCGCCAGCAGCTTGGAACTCGCGGAGACCCAGTACTTC
>-|TRBJ1-2|TRBD1|TRBV6-1
CASSGGQGRYGYTF
TGTGCCAGCAGTGGTGGACAGGGACGCTATGGCTACACCTTC